At least ten counts were recorded for the clone carrying this T cell receptor beta chain. This CDR3 is also generated by other DNA sequences in the sample. This sample was included in a study of shared clonotypes between healthy human individuals. The CDR3 has 16 residues. The junction had 1 base not matched to a gene; V was cut back by 1 base and J by 2 bases. Germline CDR1 is SGHRS and CDR2 is YFSETQ. On sorted subsets, replicate PCRs used roughly 220 ng DNA, or roughly 30,000 T cell genomes. TCRdb's table, derived via immunoSEQ multiplex PCR, lists solely in-frame clones and lacks some. The top ten clones hold around 1.8% of a sample with hundreds of thousands of clones, around 78% of them seen once.

The rearrangement joins TRBV5-1 to TRBJ2-1, with 12 nucleotides matching TRBD2. Sequencing was carried out using memory CD4+ T cells sorted from blood. The subset: CD45RA-negative fraction. The origin of this receptor is a woman in her twenties or thirties in good health. CDR3 in amino acids: CASSLSSGRAYNEQFF. CDR3 bases: TGCGCCAGCAGCTTGTCTAGCGGGAGGGCCTACAATGAGCAGTTCTTC.